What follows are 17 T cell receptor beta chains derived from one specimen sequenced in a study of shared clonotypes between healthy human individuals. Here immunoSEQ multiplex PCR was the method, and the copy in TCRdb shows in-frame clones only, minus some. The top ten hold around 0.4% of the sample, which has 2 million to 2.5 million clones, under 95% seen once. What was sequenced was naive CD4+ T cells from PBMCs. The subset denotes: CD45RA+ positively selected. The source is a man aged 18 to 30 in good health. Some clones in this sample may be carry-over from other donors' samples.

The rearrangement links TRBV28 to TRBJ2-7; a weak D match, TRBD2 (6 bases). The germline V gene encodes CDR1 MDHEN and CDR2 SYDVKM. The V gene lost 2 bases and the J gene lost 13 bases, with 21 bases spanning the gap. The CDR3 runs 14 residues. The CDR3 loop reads CASSLGGDLRRNYF. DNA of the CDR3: TGTGCCAGCAGTTTAGGAGGGGACCTAAGGCGGAATTACTTC.

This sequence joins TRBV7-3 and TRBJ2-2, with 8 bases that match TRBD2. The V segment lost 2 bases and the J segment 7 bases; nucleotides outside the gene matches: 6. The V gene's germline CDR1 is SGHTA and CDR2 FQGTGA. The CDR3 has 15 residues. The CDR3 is CASSLGLAGYGELFF. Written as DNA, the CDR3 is TGTGCCAGCAGCTTAGGGCTAGCGGGCTACGGGGAGCTGTTTTTT.

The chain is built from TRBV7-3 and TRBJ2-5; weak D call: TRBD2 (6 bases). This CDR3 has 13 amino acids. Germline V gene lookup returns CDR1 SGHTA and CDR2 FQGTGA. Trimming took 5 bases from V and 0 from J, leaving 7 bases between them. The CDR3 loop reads CASSRGYQETQYF. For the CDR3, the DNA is TGTGCCAGCAGCCGGGGGTACCAAGAGACCCAGTACTTC.

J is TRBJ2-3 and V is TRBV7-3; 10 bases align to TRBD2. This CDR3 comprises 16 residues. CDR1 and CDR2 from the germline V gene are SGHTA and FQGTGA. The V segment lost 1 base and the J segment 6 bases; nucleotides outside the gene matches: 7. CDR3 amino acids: CASSLSGLAVQDTQYF. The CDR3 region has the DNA TGTGCCAGCAGCTTAAGCGGACTAGCGGTTCAGGATACGCAGTATTTT. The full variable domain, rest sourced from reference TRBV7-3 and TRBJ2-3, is GAGVSQTPSNKVTEKGKYVELRCDPISGHTALYWYRQSLGQGPEFLIYFQGTGAADDSGLPNDRFFAVRPEGSVSTLKIQRTERGDSAVYLCASSLSGLAVQDTQYFGPGTRLTVL.

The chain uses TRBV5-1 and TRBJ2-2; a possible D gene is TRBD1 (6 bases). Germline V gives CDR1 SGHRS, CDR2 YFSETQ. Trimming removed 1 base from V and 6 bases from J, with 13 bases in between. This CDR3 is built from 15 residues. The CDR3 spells CASSLTGIRAGELFF. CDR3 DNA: TGCGCCAGCAGCTTGACAGGGATAAGGGCCGGGGAGCTGTTTTTT.

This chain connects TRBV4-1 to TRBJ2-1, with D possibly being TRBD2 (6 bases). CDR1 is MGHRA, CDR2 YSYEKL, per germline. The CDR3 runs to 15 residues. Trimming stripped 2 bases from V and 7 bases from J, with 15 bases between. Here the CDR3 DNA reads TGCGCCAGCAGCCAAAGTTGGAGGGTTGTTAATGAGCAGTTCTTC. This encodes CASSQSWRVVNEQFF.

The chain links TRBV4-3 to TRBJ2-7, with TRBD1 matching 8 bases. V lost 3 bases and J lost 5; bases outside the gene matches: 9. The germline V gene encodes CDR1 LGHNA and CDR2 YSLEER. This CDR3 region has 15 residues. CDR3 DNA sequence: TGCGCCAGCAGCCACCGGACAGGGCCCTTCCACGAGCAGTACTTC. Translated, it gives CASSHRTGPFHEQYF.

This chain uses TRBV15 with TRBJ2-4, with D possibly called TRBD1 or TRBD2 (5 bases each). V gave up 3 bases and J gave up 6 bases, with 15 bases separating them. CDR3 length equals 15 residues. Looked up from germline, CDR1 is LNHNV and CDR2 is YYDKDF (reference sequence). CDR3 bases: TGTGCCACCAGCAGGGACCGGGACCGGGGAAACATTCAGTACTTC. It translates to CATSRDRDRGNIQYF.

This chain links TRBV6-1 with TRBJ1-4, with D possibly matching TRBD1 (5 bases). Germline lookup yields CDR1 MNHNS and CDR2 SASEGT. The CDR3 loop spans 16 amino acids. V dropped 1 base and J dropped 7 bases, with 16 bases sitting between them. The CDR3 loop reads CASSEDVWGSGEKLFF. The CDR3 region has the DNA TGTGCCAGCAGTGAAGACGTTTGGGGCTCAGGTGAAAAACTGTTTTTT.

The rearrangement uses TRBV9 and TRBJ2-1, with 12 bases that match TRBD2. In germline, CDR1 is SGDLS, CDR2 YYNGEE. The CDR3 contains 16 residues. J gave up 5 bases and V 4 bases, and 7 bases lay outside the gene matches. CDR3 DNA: TGTGCCAGCAGCTTCCCACTAGCGGGAGGCAACAATGAGCAGTTCTTC. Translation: CASSFPLAGGNNEQFF. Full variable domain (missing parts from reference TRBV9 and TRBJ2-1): DSGVTQTPKHLITATGQRVTLRCSPRSGDLSVYWYQQSLDQGLQFLIQYYNGEERAKGNILERFSAQQFPDLHSELNLSSLELGDSALYFCASSFPLAGGNNEQFFGPGTRLTVL.

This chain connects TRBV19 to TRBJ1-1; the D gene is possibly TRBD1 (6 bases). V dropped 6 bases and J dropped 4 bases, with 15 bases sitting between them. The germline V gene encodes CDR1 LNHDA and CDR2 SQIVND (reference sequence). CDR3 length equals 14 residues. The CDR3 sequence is CASRPGGGGTEAFF. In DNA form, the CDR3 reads TGTGCCAGTAGGCCCGGGGGCGGCGGCACTGAAGCTTTCTTT.

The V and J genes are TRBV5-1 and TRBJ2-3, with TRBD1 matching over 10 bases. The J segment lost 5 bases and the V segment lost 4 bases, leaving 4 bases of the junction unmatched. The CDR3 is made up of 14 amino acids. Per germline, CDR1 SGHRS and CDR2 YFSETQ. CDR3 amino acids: CASSPWTGGDTQYF. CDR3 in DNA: TGCGCCAGCAGCCCATGGACAGGGGGAGATACGCAGTATTTT.

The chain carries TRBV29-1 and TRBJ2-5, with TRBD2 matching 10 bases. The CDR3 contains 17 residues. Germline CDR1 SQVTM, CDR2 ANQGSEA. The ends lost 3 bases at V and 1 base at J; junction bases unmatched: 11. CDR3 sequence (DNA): TGCAGCGTTGATTCCCTCAGACTAGCGGGCCGCCAAGAGACCCAGTACTTC. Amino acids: CSVDSLRLAGRQETQYF.

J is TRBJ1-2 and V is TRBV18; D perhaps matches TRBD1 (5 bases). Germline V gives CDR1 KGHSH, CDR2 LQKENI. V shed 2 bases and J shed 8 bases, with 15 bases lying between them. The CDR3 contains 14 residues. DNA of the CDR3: TGTGCCAGCTCACCATATGGGGCTGTAGGGGGCTACACCTTC. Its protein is CASSPYGAVGGYTF.

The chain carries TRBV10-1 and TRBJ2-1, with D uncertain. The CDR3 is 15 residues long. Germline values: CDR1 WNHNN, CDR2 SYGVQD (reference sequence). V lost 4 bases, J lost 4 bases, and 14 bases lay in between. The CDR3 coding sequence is TGCGCCAGCAGTGCCTCGAAAGGCCGGTACAATGAGCAGTTCTTC. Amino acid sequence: CASSASKGRYNEQFF.

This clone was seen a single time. CDR3 protein: CASSLLVSTGATDTQYF. The CDR3 nucleotides read TGCGCCAGCAGCTTGCTTGTTTCGACAGGGGCGACAGATACGCAGTATTTT. The chain combines TRBV5-1 with TRBJ2-3, with TRBD1 matching 8 bases. CDR3 size: 17 residues. The V and J ends lost 1 base and 3 bases, in that order; junction bases with no gene match: 10. Germline loops: CDR1 SGHRS, CDR2 YFSETQ. The full variable domain, its missing parts supplied by reference TRBV5-1 and TRBJ2-3, is KAGVTQTPRYLIKTRGQQVTLSCSPISGHRSVSWYQQTPGQGLQFLFEYFSETQRNKGNFPGRFSGRQFSNSRSEMNVSTLELGDSALYLCASSLLVSTGATDTQYFGPGTRLTVL.

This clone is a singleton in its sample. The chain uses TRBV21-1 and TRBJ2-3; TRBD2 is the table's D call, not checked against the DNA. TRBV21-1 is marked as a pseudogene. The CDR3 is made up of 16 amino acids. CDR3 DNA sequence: TGTGCCAGCGGAAGGACTAGCGGGAAGGTGGTAAATACGCAGTATTTT. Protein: CASGRTSGKVVNTQYF.